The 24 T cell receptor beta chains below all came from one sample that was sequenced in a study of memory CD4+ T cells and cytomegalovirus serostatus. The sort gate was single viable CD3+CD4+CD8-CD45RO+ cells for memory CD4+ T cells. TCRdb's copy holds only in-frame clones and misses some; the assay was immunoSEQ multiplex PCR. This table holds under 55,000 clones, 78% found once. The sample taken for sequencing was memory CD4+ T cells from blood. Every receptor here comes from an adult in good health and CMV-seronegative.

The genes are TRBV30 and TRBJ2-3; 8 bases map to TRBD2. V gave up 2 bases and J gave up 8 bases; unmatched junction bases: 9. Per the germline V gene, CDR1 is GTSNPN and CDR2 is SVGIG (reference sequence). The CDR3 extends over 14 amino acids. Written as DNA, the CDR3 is TGTGCCTGGAGTAGGACTAGCCTGGCAGGTACGCAGTATTTT. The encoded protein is CAWSRTSLAGTQYF.

This CDR3 reads CAISEVGLAGAGQFF. The CDR3 DNA sequence: TGTGCCATCAGTGAGGTGGGACTAGCGGGAGCGGGGCAGTTCTTC. V is TRBV10-3 and J is TRBJ2-1, with TRBD2 matching over 14 bases. Germline V gives CDR1 ENHRY, CDR2 SYGVKD. The J segment lost 12 bases and the V segment lost 2 bases, leaving 6 bases of the junction unmatched. The CDR3 has 15 amino acids.

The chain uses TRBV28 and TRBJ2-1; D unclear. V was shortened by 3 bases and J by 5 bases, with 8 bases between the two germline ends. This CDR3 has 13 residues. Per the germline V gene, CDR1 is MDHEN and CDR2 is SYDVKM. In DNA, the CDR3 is TGTGCCAGCAGTTTTCCTAGAAACAATGAGCAGTTCTTC. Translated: CASSFPRNNEQFF.

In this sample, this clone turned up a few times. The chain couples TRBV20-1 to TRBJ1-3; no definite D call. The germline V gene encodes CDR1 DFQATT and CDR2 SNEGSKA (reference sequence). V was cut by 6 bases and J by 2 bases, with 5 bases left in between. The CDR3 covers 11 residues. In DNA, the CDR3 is TGCAGTGCAGGACCTGGAAACACCATATATTTT. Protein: CSAGPGNTIYF.

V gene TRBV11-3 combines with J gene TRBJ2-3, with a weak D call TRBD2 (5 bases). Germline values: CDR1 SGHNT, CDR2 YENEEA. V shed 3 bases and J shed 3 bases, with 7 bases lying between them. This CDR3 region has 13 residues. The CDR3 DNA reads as TGTGCCAGCAGCTTGGGCGGGACAGATACGCAGTATTTT. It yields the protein CASSLGGTDTQYF.

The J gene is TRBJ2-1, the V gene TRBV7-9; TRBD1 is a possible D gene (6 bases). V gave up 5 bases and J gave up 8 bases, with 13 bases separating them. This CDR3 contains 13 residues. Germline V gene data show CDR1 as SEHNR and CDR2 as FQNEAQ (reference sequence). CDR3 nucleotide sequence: TGTGCCAGCAGCGTAGTCAGGGGCGATGAGCAGTTCTTC. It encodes CASSVVRGDEQFF.

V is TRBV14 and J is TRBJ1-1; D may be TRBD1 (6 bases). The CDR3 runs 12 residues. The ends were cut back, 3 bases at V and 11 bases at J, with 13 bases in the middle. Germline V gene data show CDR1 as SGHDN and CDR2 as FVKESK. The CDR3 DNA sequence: TGTGCCAGCAGCCACTCACAGGGAAGGGCTTTCTTT. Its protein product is CASSHSQGRAFF.

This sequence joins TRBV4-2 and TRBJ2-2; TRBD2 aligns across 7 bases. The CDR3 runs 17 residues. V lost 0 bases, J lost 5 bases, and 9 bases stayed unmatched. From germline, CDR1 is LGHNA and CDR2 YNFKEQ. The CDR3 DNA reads TGTGCCAGCAGCCAAGATCTCCTAGCGGTTAATACCGGGGAGCTGTTTTTT. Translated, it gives CASSQDLLAVNTGELFF.

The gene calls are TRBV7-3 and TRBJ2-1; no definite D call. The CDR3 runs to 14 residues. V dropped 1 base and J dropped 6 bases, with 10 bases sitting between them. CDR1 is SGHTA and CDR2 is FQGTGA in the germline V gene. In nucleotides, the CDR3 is TGTGCCAGCAGCTTAAAAATAAATAGCAATGAGCAGTTCTTC. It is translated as CASSLKINSNEQFF.

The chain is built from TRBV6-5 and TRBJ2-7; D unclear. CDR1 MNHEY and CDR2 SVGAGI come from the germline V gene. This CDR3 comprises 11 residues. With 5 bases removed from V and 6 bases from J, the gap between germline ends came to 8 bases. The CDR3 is CASSENFEQYF. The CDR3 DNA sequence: TGTGCCAGCAGTGAGAACTTCGAGCAGTACTTC.

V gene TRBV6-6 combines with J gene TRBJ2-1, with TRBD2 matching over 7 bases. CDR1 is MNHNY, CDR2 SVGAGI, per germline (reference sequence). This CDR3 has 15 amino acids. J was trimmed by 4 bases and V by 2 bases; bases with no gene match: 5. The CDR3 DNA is TGTGCCAGCAGTTACGGTTCTAGCGGATACAATGAGCAGTTCTTC. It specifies CASSYGSSGYNEQFF.

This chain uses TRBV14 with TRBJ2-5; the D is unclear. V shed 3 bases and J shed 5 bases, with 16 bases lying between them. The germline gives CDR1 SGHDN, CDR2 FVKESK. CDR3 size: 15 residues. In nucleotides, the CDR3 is TGTGCCAGCAGCCAGTTGGAAGGGATGGGGGAGACCCAGTACTTC. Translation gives CASSQLEGMGETQYF.

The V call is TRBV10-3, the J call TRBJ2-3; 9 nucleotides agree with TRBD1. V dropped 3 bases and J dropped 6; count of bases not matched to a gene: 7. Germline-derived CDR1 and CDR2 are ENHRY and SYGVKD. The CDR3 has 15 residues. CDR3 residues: CAISDRDRVRDTQYF. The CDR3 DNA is TGTGCCATCAGTGACCGGGACAGGGTGAGGGATACGCAGTATTTT.

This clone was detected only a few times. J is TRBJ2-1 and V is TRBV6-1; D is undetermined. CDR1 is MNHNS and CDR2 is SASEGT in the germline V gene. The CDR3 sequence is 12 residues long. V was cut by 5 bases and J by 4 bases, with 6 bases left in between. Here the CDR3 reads CASSFKYNEQFF. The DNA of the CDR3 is TGTGCCAGCAGTTTTAAATACAATGAGCAGTTCTTC.

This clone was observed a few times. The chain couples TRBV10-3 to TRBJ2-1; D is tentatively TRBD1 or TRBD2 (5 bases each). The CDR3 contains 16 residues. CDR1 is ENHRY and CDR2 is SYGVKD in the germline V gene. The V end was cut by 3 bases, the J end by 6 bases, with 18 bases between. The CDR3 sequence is CAISDGDRLMGNEQFF. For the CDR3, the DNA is TGTGCCATCAGTGATGGGGACCGACTGATGGGCAATGAGCAGTTCTTC.

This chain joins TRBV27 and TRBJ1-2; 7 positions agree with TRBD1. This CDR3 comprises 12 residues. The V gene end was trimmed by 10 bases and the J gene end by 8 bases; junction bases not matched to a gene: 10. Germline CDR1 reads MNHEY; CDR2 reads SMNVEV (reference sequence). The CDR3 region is CATYRGGKGYTF. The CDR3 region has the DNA TGTGCCACCTACAGGGGAGGAAAAGGCTACACCTTC.

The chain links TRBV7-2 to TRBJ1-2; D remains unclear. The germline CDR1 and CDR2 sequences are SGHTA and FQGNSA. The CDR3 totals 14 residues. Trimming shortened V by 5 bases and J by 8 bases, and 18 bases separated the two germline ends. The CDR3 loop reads CASSPRTGVEGYTF. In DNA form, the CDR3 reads TGTGCCAGCAGCCCCCGGACTGGGGTTGAAGGCTACACCTTC.

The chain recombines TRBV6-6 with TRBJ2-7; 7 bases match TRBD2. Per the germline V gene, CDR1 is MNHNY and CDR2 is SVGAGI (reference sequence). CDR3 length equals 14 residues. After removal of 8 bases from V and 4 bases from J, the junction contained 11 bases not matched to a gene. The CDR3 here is CASYPSGNPYEQYF. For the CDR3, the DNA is TGTGCCAGCTATCCCAGCGGGAATCCGTACGAGCAGTACTTC.

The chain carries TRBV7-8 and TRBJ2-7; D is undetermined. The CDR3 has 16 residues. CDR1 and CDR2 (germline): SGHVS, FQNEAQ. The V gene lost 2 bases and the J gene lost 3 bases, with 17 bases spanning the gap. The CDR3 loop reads CASSLLGVGYNYEQYF. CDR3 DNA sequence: TGTGCCAGCAGCTTACTCGGAGTGGGGTACAACTACGAGCAGTACTTC.

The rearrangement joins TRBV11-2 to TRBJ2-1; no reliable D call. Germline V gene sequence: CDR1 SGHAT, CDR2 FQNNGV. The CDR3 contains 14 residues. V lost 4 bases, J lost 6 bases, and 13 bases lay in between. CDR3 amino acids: CASSSLRWSNEQFF. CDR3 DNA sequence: TGTGCCAGCAGCTCTCTTAGGTGGTCCAATGAGCAGTTCTTC.

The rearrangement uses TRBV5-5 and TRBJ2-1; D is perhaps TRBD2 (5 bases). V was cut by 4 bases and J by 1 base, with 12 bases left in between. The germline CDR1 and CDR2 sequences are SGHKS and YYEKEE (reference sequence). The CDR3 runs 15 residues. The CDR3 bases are TGTGCCAGCAGCCCGCTCGGGGATTCCTACAATGAGCAGTTCTTC. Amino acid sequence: CASSPLGDSYNEQFF.

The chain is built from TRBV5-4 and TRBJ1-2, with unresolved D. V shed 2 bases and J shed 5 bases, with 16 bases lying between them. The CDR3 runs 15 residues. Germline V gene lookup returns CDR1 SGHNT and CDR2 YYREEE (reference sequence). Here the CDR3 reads CASSFGSQHTYGYTF. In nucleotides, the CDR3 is TGTGCCAGCAGCTTTGGGAGCCAACACACTTATGGCTACACCTTC.

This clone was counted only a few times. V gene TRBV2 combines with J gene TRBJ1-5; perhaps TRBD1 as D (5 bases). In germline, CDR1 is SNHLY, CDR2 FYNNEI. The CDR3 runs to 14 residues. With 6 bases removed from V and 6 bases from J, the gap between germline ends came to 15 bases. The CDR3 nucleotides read TGTGCCAGCAGATACAATACAGGATCTCAGCCCCAGCATTTT. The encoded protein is CASRYNTGSQPQHF.

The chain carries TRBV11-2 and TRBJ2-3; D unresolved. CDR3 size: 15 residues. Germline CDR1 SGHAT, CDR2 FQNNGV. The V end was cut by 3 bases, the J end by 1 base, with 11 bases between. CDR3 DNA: TGTGCCAGCAGCTTCACAGTTCTGGGCACAGATACGCAGTATTTT. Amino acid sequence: CASSFTVLGTDTQYF.